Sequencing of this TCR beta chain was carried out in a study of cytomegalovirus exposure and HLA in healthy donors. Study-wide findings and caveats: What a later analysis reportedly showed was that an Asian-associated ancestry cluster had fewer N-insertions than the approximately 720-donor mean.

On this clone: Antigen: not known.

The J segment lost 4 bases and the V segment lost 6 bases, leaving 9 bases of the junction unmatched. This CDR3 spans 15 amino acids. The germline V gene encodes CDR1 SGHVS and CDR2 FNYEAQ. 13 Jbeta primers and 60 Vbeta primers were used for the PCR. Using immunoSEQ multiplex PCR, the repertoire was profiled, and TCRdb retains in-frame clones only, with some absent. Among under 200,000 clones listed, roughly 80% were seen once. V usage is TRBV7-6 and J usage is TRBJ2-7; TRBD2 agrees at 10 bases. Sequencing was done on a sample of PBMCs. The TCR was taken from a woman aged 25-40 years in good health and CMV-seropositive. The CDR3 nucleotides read TGTGCCAGCAGTTTCAGTAGCGGGGGGTTGTACGAGCAGTACTTC. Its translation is CASSFSSGGLYEQYF.